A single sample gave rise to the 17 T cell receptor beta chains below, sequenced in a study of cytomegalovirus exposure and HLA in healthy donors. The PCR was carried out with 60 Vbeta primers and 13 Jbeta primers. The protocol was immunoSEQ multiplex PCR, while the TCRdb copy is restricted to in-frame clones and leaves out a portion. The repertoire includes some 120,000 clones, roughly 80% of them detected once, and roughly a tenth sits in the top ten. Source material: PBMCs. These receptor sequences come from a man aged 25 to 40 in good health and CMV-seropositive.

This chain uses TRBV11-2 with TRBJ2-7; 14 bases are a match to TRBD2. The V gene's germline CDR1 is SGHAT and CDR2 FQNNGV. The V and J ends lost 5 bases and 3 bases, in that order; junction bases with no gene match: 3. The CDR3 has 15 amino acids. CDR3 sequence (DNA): TGTGCCAGCAGCACGGGACTAGCGGGAGTCTACGAGCAGTACTTC. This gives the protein CASSTGLAGVYEQYF.

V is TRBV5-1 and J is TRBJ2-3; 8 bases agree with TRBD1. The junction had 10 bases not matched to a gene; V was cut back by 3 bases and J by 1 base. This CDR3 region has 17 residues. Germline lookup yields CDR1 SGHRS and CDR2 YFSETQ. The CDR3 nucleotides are TGCGCCAGCAGCTACCCCCGACAGGGGCCGCGCACAGATACGCAGTATTTT. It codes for CASSYPRQGPRTDTQYF.

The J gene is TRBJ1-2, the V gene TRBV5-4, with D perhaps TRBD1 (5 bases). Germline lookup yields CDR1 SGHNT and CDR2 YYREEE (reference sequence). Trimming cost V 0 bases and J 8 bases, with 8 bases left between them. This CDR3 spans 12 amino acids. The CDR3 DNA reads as TGTGCCAGCAGCTTGGCCAGACAGGGCTACACCTTC. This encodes CASSLARQGYTF.

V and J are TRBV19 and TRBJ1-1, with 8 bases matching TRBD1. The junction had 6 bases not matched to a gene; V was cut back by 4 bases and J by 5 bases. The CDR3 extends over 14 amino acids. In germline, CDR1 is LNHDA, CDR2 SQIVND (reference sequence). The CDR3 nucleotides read TGTGCCAGTAGTACCACAGGGGGAGTTACTGAAGCTTTCTTT. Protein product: CASSTTGGVTEAFF. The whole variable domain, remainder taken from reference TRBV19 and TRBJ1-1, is DGGITQSPKYLFRKEGQNVTLSCEQNLNHDAMYWYRQDPGQGLRLIYYSQIVNDFQKGDIAEGYSVSREKKESFPLTVTSAQKNPTAFYLCASSTTGGVTEAFFGQGTRLTVV.

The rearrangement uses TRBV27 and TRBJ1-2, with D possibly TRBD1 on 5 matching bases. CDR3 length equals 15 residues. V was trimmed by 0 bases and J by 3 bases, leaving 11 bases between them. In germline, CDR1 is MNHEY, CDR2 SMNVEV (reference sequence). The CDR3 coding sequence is TGTGCCAGCAGTTTATCGATAGTCAGGGACTATGGCTACACCTTC. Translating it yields CASSLSIVRDYGYTF.

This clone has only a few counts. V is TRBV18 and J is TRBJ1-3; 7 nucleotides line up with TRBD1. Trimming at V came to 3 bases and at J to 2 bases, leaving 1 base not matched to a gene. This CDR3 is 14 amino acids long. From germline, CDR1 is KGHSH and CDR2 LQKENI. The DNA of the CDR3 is TGTGCCAGCTCACCCGGGACAGCTGGAAACACCATATATTTT. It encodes CASSPGTAGNTIYF.

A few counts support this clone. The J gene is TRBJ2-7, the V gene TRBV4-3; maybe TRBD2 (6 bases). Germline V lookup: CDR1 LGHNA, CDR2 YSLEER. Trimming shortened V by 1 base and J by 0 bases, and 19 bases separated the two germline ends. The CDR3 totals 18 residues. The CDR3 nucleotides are TGCGCCAGCAGCCAAGTTTGGGGTGGGGAGGCCTTCTCCTACGAGCAGTACTTC. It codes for CASSQVWGGEAFSYEQYF.

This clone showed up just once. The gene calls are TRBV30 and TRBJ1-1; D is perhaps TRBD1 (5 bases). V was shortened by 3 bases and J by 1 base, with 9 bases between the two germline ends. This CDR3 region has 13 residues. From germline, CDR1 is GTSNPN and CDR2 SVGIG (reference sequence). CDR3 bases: TGTGCCTGGAGGTACAGGCGGAACACTGAAGCTTTCTTT. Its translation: CAWRYRRNTEAFF. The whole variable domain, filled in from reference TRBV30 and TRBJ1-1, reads SQTIHQWPATLVQPVGSPLSLECTVEGTSNPNLYWYRQAAGRGLQLLFYSVGIGQISSEVPQNLSASRPQDRQFILSSKKLLLSDSGFYLCAWRYRRNTEAFFGQGTRLTVV.

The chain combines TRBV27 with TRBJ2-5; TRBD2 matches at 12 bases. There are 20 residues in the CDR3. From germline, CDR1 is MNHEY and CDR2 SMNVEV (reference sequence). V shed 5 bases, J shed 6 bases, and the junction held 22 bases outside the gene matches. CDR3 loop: CASSPTWDTLAGGPRKTQYF. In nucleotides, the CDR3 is TGTGCCAGCAGTCCCACCTGGGACACCCTAGCGGGAGGGCCGCGGAAGACCCAGTACTTC.

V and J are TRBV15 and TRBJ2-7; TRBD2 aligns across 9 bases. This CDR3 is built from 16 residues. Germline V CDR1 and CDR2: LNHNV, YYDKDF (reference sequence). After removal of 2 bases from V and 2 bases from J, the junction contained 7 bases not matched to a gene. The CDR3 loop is CATSRPQTSGAYEQYF. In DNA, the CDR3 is TGTGCCACCAGCAGACCACAGACTAGCGGCGCCTACGAGCAGTACTTC.

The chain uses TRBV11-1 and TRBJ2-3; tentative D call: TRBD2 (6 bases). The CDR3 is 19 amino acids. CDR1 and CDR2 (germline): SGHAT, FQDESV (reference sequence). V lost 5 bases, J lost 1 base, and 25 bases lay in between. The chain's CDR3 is CASSPQETRRMGRTDTQYF. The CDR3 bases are TGTGCCAGCAGCCCCCAGGAGACTAGGCGGATGGGTCGCACAGATACGCAGTATTTT.

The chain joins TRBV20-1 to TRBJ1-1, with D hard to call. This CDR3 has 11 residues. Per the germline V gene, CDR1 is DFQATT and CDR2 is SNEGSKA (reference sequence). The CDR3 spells CRVDSNTEAFF. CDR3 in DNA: TGCAGGGTAGACTCGAACACTGAAGCTTTCTTT.

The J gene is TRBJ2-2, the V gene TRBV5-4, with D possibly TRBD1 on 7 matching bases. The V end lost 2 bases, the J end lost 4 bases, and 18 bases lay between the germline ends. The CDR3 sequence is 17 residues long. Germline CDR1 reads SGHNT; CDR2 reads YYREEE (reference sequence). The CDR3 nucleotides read TGTGCCAGCAGCTTTCGGGGGCAGGGGGGATCCACCGGGGAGCTGTTTTTT. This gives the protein CASSFRGQGGSTGELFF.

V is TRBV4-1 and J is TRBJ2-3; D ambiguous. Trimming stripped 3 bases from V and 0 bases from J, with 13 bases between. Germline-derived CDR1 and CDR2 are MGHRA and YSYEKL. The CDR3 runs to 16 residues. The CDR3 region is CASSQLSDISTDTQYF. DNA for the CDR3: TGCGCCAGCAGCCAGCTCTCCGACATCAGCACAGATACGCAGTATTTT.

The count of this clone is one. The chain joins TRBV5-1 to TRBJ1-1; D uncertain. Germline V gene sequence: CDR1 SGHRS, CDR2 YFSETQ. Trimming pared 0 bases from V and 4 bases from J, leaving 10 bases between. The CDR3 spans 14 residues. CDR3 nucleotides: TGCGCCAGCAGCTTGGCGGAGGGTCGCACTGAAGCTTTCTTT. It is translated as CASSLAEGRTEAFF. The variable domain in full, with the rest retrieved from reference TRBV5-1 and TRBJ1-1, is KAGVTQTPRYLIKTRGQQVTLSCSPISGHRSVSWYQQTPGQGLQFLFEYFSETQRNKGNFPGRFSGRQFSNSRSEMNVSTLELGDSALYLCASSLAEGRTEAFFGQGTRLTVV.

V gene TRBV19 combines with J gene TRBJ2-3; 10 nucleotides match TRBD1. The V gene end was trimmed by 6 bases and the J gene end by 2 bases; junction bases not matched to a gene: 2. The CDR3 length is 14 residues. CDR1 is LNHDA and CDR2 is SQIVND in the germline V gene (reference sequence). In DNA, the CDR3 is TGTGCCAGTAGGACAGGGGGCCTCACAGATACGCAGTATTTT. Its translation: CASRTGGLTDTQYF.

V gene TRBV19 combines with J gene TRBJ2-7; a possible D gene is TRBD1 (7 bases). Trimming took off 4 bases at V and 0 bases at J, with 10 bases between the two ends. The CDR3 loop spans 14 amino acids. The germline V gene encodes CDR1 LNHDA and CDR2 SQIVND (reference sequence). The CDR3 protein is CASSTQGGSYEQYF. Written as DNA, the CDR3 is TGTGCCAGTAGTACCCAGGGGGGCTCCTACGAGCAGTACTTC.